Below are 28 T cell receptor beta chains sequenced from a single sample in a study of T cell repertoires in cytomegalovirus infection. TCRdb passed the reads through MiXCR, listing each CDR3 protein once. The data hold around 530,000 distinct CDR3 sequences, with around a quarter observed a single time. Sequencing was performed on PBMCs. Source of these receptors: a human donor in good health (CMV status not recorded). Some clones in this sample may be carry-over from other donors' samples.

This clonotype was seen many times. J is TRBJ2-5 and V is TRBV7-2; 10 positions match TRBD2. The CDR3 spans 17 residues. J gave up 2 bases and V 0 bases, and 6 bases lay outside the gene matches. CDR1 and CDR2 from the germline V gene are SGHTA and FQGNSA. The CDR3 loop is CASSLASRLAGQETQYF. CDR3 coding DNA: TGTGCCAGCAGCTTAGCGTCGAGACTAGCGGGTCAAGAGACCCAGTACTTC.

V usage is TRBV20-1 and J usage is TRBJ2-5, with 8 nucleotides matching TRBD2. The V gene end was trimmed by 2 bases and the J gene end by 4 bases; junction bases not matched to a gene: 9. CDR1 and CDR2 from the germline V gene are DFQATT and SNEGSKA (reference sequence). The CDR3 has 15 residues. CDR3: CSARNPGGVGETQYF. The CDR3 DNA reads as TGCAGTGCTAGAAATCCCGGGGGGGTGGGAGAGACCCAGTACTTC.

This clonotype was counted at least ten times. The chain recombines TRBV7-6 with TRBJ1-1; no reliable D call. In germline, CDR1 is SGHVS, CDR2 FNYEAQ. This CDR3 has 13 amino acids. The V end lost 0 bases, the J end lost 3 bases, and 5 bases lay between the germline ends. The CDR3 DNA is TGTGCCAGCAGCTTAGCCCTGGACACTGAAGCTTTCTTT. Translating gives CASSLALDTEAFF.

This clonotype showed up just a few times. This chain joins TRBV7-2 and TRBJ2-3; D is tentatively TRBD1 or TRBD2 (6 bases each). V shed 4 bases and J shed 3 bases, with 17 bases lying between them. The CDR3 has 16 amino acids. CDR1 and CDR2 from the germline V gene are SGHTA and FQGNSA. This CDR3 is CASSSLEGVGTDTQYF. In DNA form, the CDR3 reads TGTGCCAGCAGCTCCCTGGAGGGGGTGGGGACAGATACGCAGTATTTT.

This clonotype came up a few times. The J gene is TRBJ2-7, the V gene TRBV5-1; 10 bases line up with TRBD1. V lost 3 bases and J lost 6; bases outside the gene matches: 9. This CDR3 has 15 residues. CDR1 is SGHRS, CDR2 YFSETQ, per germline. The DNA for the CDR3 is TGCGCCAGCAGCTCGACCGGGACAGGGGATCGCGAGCAGTACTTC. Translating it yields CASSSTGTGDREQYF.

For this clonotype: One junction end disagrees with the germline gene, perhaps due to a read error. This chain joins TRBV19 and TRBJ2-1; 9 nucleotides align to TRBD1. The CDR3 runs to 17 residues. Germline V gene data show CDR1 as LNHDA and CDR2 as SQIVND (reference sequence). Here the CDR3 DNA reads TGTGCCAGTAGTTCCGGGACAGGGAGAATTTTCTACAGTGAGCAGTTCTTC. Its translation is CASSSGTGRIFYSEQFF.

In this sample, this clonotype turned up many times. J is TRBJ1-4 and V is TRBV7-8, with D possibly TRBD1 on 6 matching bases. The V end lost 2 bases, the J end lost 5 bases, and 12 bases lay between the germline ends. CDR3 size: 15 residues. Germline CDR1 reads SGHVS; CDR2 reads FQNEAQ. CDR3 in amino acids: CASSLIRDINEKLFF. As DNA, the CDR3 is TGTGCCAGCAGCTTAATAAGGGACATAAATGAAAAACTGTTTTTT.

The rearrangement joins TRBV10-3 to TRBJ2-7; D gene uncertain. V was pared by 2 bases and J by 4 bases, with 9 bases between. The CDR3 consists of 13 residues. Germline CDR1 and CDR2: ENHRY and SYGVKD. The CDR3: CAISEIGFYEQYV. The CDR3 nucleotides read TGTGCCATCAGTGAGATAGGATTTTACGAGCAGTACGTC.

This clonotype was seen many times. CDR3 region: CASSASGTGHYGYTF. The CDR3 DNA reads TGTGCCAGCAGTGCCTCCGGGACAGGACACTATGGCTACACCTTC. The chain has TRBV12-3 or TRBV12-4 and TRBJ1-2, with 8 nucleotides matching TRBD1. The CDR3 consists of 15 residues. V was pared by 5 bases and J by 3 bases, with 8 bases of the junction left unmatched.

This clonotype has a handful of counts. The rearrangement joins TRBV6-2 or TRBV6-3 to TRBJ2-1; 11 bases map to TRBD2. Germline assignment: CDR1 MNHEY and CDR2 SVGEGT. The CDR3 covers 16 residues. The V gene end was trimmed by 6 bases and the J gene end by 7 bases; junction bases not matched to a gene: 11. CDR3 in amino acids: CASSPTSSGRWNEQFF. The CDR3 DNA follows: TGTGCCAGCAGCCCCACTTCTAGCGGGAGGTGGAATGAGCAGTTCTTC.

This clonotype has a single count. A much larger clonotype is one base distant, so this may be a read error. The conserved phenylalanine or tryptophan is not found at the CDR3 terminus, so this likely reflects a read error. The rearrangement joins TRBV7-9 to TRBJ2-1; tentatively, D is TRBD2 (5 bases). The V end was cut by 1 base, the J end by 4 bases, with 8 bases between. CDR3 length: 14 amino acids. From germline, CDR1 is SEHNR and CDR2 FQNEAQ (reference sequence). The CDR3 DNA reads as TGTGCCAGCAGCTTAGACGGGAATTACAATGAGCAGTTCCTC. Encoded protein: CASSLDGNYNEQFL.

The chain carries TRBV27 and TRBJ2-7; 14 positions match TRBD2. Germline CDR1 and CDR2: MNHEY and SMNVEV (reference sequence). J gave up 7 bases and V 4 bases, and 6 bases lay outside the gene matches. The CDR3 sequence is 15 residues long. The CDR3 loop reads CASSSGLAGEREQYF. CDR3 DNA: TGTGCCAGCAGTTCGGGACTAGCGGGAGAGAGGGAGCAGTACTTC.

The sample holds a few counts of this clonotype. This rearrangement joins TRBV29-1 to TRBJ2-4, with D perhaps TRBD1 (6 bases). Trimming stripped 2 bases from V and 9 bases from J, with 14 bases between. The CDR3 consists of 13 residues. From germline, CDR1 is SQVTM and CDR2 ANQGSEA. The CDR3 coding sequence is TGCAGCGTTGAATACAGGGCGGTGGGCATTCAGTACTTC. It codes for CSVEYRAVGIQYF.

CDR3 sequence (DNA): TGTGCCAGCAGCAGAAACGCAGATACGCAGTATTTT. It translates to CASSRNADTQYF. The rearrangement uses TRBV5-4 and TRBJ2-3; D unclear. The germline gives CDR1 SGHNT, CDR2 YYREEE (reference sequence). Trimming stripped 4 bases from V and 4 bases from J, with 7 bases between. This CDR3 comprises 12 residues.

A few counts support this clonotype. The chain is built from TRBV6-5 and TRBJ2-1, with D perhaps TRBD1 or TRBD2 (5 bases each). The germline CDR1 and CDR2 sequences are MNHEY and SVGAGI. There are 15 residues in the CDR3. Trimming left V 6 bases short and J 2 bases short, with 14 bases between. CDR3 protein: CASRKRGTPYNEQFF. The CDR3 DNA follows: TGTGCCAGCAGGAAGAGAGGGACCCCCTACAATGAGCAGTTCTTC.

As for this clonotype: Germline is not matched at one junction end, which may reflect a read error. The chain has TRBV2 and TRBJ1-5, with 8 bases that match TRBD1. The CDR3 has 15 amino acids. Germline lookup yields CDR1 SNHLY and CDR2 FYNNEI. CDR3 bases: TGTGCCAGCAGGGAAGGACAGGGTAGCAATCAGCCCCAGCATTTT. It specifies CASREGQGSNQPQHF.

CDR3 nucleotide sequence: TGTGCCAGCAGCTCGGGCGAGGCGAATTCACCCCTCCACTTT. Its translation: CASSSGEANSPLHF. This rearrangement joins TRBV7-3 to TRBJ1-6; D uncertain. Per the germline V gene, CDR1 is SGHTA and CDR2 is FQGTGA. The CDR3 loop spans 14 amino acids. V lost 4 bases to trimming and J lost 7 bases, with 11 bases between them.

The chain is built from TRBV2 and TRBJ1-1; maybe TRBD1 (6 bases). CDR3 size: 16 residues. Germline CDR1 and CDR2: SNHLY and FYNNEI. V dropped 4 bases and J dropped 0 bases, with 15 bases sitting between them. CDR3 nucleotides: TGTGCCAGCAGTGCTCGGCAGGGGTGGGTGAACACTGAAGCTTTCTTT. As protein: CASSARQGWVNTEAFF. Together with reference TRBV2 and TRBJ1-1, the CDR3 gives the full variable domain: EPEVTQTPSHQVTQMGQEVILRCVPISNHLYFYWYRQILGQKVEFLVSFYNNEISEKSEIFDDQFSVERPDGSNFTLKIRSTKLEDSAMYFCASSARQGWVNTEAFFGQGTRLTVV.

This clonotype has just a few counts. The chain employs TRBV6-2 or TRBV6-3 and TRBJ2-7, with 9 bases fitting TRBD2. The CDR3 extends over 16 amino acids. Trimming removed 6 bases from V and 1 base from J; junction bases left unmatched: 10. Germline values: CDR1 MNHEY, CDR2 SVGEGT. In DNA form, the CDR3 reads TGTGCCAGCAGAAAAATAGCGGGAGAACCATCCTACGAGCAGTACGTC. Protein product: CASRKIAGEPSYEQYV.

This chain joins TRBV7-3 and TRBJ2-2; D not resolved. CDR3 size: 14 residues. V lost 5 bases and J 4 bases, leaving 11 bases between the germline ends. The germline gives CDR1 SGHTA, CDR2 FQGTGA. CDR3 DNA: TGTGCCAGCAGCCGGCAGCGAGGCACCGGGGAGCTGTTTTTT. Translation gives CASSRQRGTGELFF.

This clonotype showed up just a few times. This chain links TRBV6-2 or TRBV6-3 with TRBJ1-5; 12 bases line up with TRBD1. The CDR3 has 18 amino acids. V dropped 0 bases and J dropped 1; count of bases not matched to a gene: 4. Germline V gene lookup returns CDR1 MNHEY and CDR2 SVGEGT. The CDR3 protein is CASSYSGQGAWSNQPQHF. For the CDR3, the DNA is TGTGCCAGCAGTTACTCGGGACAGGGGGCTTGGAGCAATCAGCCCCAGCATTTT.

The chain combines TRBV6-1 with TRBJ1-1; D is perhaps TRBD1 (6 bases). V was pared by 6 bases and J by 4 bases, with 12 bases between. This CDR3 is 13 amino acids long. Germline-derived CDR1 and CDR2 are MNHNS and SASEGT. The DNA of the CDR3 is TGTGCCAGCAGGGGACAACTTAGCACTGAAGCTTTCTTT. It translates to CASRGQLSTEAFF.

Note on this clonotype: A read error may be the cause here, since a much bigger clone is one base away. The rearrangement uses TRBV7-8 and TRBJ2-1; 7 bases match TRBD2. The CDR3 totals 18 residues. Germline values: CDR1 SGHVS, CDR2 FQNEAQ. V lost 4 bases to trimming and J lost 6 bases; unmatched junction nucleotides: 18. The CDR3 region has the DNA TGTGCCAGCAGCTCAAACCTAAGTTCTCGCGGGGGTAGCAATGAGCAGTTCTTC. Its protein product is CASSSNLSSRGGSNEQFF.

This rearrangement joins TRBV20-1 to TRBJ1-2; no definite D call. Trimming took 0 bases from V and 8 from J, leaving 28 bases between them. The germline V gene encodes CDR1 DFQATT and CDR2 SNEGSKA (reference sequence). The CDR3 has 18 residues. The CDR3 DNA follows: TGCAGTGCTAGAGATACCCCTCCCGTCCAGGATTACAAGAGGGGCTACACCTTC. This translates into CSARDTPPVQDYKRGYTF.

This clonotype turned up a few times. The chain has TRBV2 and TRBJ2-7; a possible D gene is TRBD1 (5 bases). V dropped 8 bases and J dropped 0 bases, with 14 bases sitting between them. This CDR3 region has 14 residues. CDR1 and CDR2 from the germline V gene are SNHLY and FYNNEI. The CDR3 region is CASSKAGFSYEQYV. The DNA of the CDR3 is TGTGCCAGCTCCAAAGCAGGGTTCTCCTACGAGCAGTACGTC.

This chain links TRBV12-3 or TRBV12-4 with TRBJ2-7, with TRBD2 identical over 8 bases. This CDR3 is built from 17 residues. Trimming removed 9 bases from V and 0 bases from J; junction bases left unmatched: 16. CDR3 bases: TGTGCCAGTTCTAATTCCCCGGGGGGGTTCCTCTCCTACGAGCAGTACTTC. Translated: CASSNSPGGFLSYEQYF.

The chain recombines TRBV12-3 or TRBV12-4 with TRBJ1-5, with D perhaps TRBD1 (5 bases). The CDR3 runs to 16 residues. V shed 4 bases and J shed 0 bases, with 13 bases lying between them. The CDR3 DNA follows: TGTGCCAGCAGTTCGTTCGCAGGGAGTAGCAATCAGCCCCAGCATTTT. Amino acid sequence: CASSSFAGSSNQPQHF.

This sequence joins TRBV7-9 and TRBJ2-2, with 9 bases identical to TRBD1. In germline, CDR1 is SEHNR, CDR2 FQNEAQ (reference sequence). CDR3 length equals 15 residues. V was pared by 5 bases and J by 6 bases, with 7 bases of the junction left unmatched. In nucleotides, the CDR3 is TGTGCCAGCAGCGCAGGGGACAGGGATGCCGGGGAGCTGTTTTTT. Translation: CASSAGDRDAGELFF. The full variable domain, completed using reference TRBV7-9 and TRBJ2-2, is DTGVSQNPRHKITKRGQNVTFRCDPISEHNRLYWYRQTLGQGPEFLTYFQNEAQLEKSRLLSDRFSAERPKGSFSTLEIQRTEQGDSAMYLCASSAGDRDAGELFFGEGSRLTVL.